These 22 T cell receptor beta chains share one sample of origin, sequenced in a study of naive and memory T cell subsets. Overall study findings and caveats: Naive repertoires, especially CD8, held a few larger clonotypes, possibly memory cells re-expressing CD45RA.

Two oligonucleotides, mixed equimolar, formed the beta constant-region primer covering TRBC1 and TRBC2. Four rounds of PCR amplified the ligated cDNA using nested alpha and beta constant-region primers plus SP2. TCRdb reprocessed the UMI-ligation and nested PCR reads via MiXCR and lists one record per CDR3 protein. The sample has 90,000 to 120,000 distinct CDR3 sequences; 14% are singletons. Antigens for these TCRs are unknown. Sequencing was carried out using naive CD8+ T cells from blood. The receptor set was obtained from a human donor in good health.

This clonotype was counted between two and nine times. The chain combines TRBV29-1 with TRBJ2-1; 10 bases line up with TRBD1. J gave up 6 bases and V 7 bases, and 6 bases lay outside the gene matches. Germline assignment: CDR1 SQVTM and CDR2 ANQGSEA. This CDR3 contains 13 residues. The CDR3 here is CSGRDRGGNEQFF. In DNA form, the CDR3 reads TGCAGCGGCCGGGACAGGGGCGGCAATGAGCAGTTCTTC.

This clonotype was picked up a small number of times. The chain couples TRBV4-3 to TRBJ2-3; maybe TRBD2 (5 bases). The CDR3 runs 14 residues. From germline, CDR1 is LGHNA and CDR2 YSLEER. Trimming pared 0 bases from V and 5 bases from J, leaving 9 bases between. The CDR3 DNA is TGCGCCAGCAGCCAAGAGGACTTCTTAGATACGCAGTATTTT. The encoded protein is CASSQEDFLDTQYF.

This clonotype has at least ten counts. The J gene is TRBJ2-3, the V gene TRBV20-1, with D possibly being TRBD2 (5 bases). The germline CDR1 and CDR2 sequences are DFQATT and SNEGSKA (reference sequence). Trimming stripped 5 bases from V and 2 bases from J, with 20 bases between. The CDR3 contains 16 residues. The CDR3 sequence: CSARPLDSPPTDTQYF. The CDR3, as DNA: TGCAGTGCTCGACCACTAGACTCTCCGCCCACAGATACGCAGTATTTT.

The V gene is TRBV5-1, the J gene TRBJ2-1; a possible D gene is TRBD2 (5 bases). The CDR3 sequence is 14 residues long. V was clipped by 0 bases and J by 5 bases, with 9 bases between them. Germline lookup yields CDR1 SGHRS and CDR2 YFSETQ. CDR3 sequence: CASSLVPADNEQFF. CDR3 sequence (DNA): TGCGCCAGCAGCTTGGTCCCAGCGGACAATGAGCAGTTCTTC.

This clonotype was counted ten times or more. The V and J genes are TRBV7-2 and TRBJ1-1; D possibly corresponds to TRBD1 (5 bases). CDR1 SGHTA and CDR2 FQGNSA come from the germline V gene. This CDR3 has 14 residues. V was clipped by 2 bases and J by 4 bases, with 11 bases between them. CDR3 residues: CASSLIQGITEAFF. The CDR3 nucleotides read TGTGCCAGCAGCTTAATTCAGGGTATCACTGAAGCTTTCTTT.

This clonotype was observed at least ten times. The V gene is TRBV13, the J gene TRBJ2-7, with D unresolved. Trimming cost V 3 bases and J 3 bases, with 6 bases left between them. Per germline, CDR1 PRHDT and CDR2 FYEKMQ (reference sequence). The CDR3 spans 12 residues. The CDR3: CASSFMNYEQYF. Here the CDR3 DNA reads TGTGCCAGCAGCTTCATGAACTACGAGCAGTACTTC.

CDR3 nucleotide sequence: TGCAGTGCTAGAGATCAGTCTAGCGGGCTTAGCACAGATACGCAGTATTTT. Encoded protein: CSARDQSSGLSTDTQYF. The chain recombines TRBV20-1 with TRBJ2-3; 8 bases are a match to TRBD2. The CDR3 covers 17 residues. Germline V gives CDR1 DFQATT, CDR2 SNEGSKA (reference sequence). The V and J ends lost 0 bases and 0 bases, in that order; junction bases with no gene match: 8.

This clonotype was observed at least ten times. The V gene is TRBV13, the J gene TRBJ2-3, with 12 bases that match TRBD2. This CDR3 is built from 17 residues. CDR1 is PRHDT and CDR2 is FYEKMQ in the germline V gene (reference sequence). The V gene end was trimmed by 5 bases and the J gene end by 4 bases; junction bases not matched to a gene: 10. The CDR3 is CASSPAGTSGSPDTQYF. The CDR3 bases are TGTGCCAGCAGCCCAGCCGGGACTAGCGGGTCCCCAGATACGCAGTATTTT.

V is TRBV28 and J is TRBJ2-7, with TRBD1 identical over 7 bases. This CDR3 is built from 15 residues. CDR1 and CDR2 (germline): MDHEN, SYDVKM. After removal of 6 bases from V and 5 bases from J, the junction contained 13 bases not matched to a gene. CDR3 DNA sequence: TGTGCCAGCAGAGATACAGGGGCGAGGATCCACGAGCAGTACTTC. Translating gives CASRDTGARIHEQYF.

This clonotype was counted between two and nine times. The rearrangement uses TRBV5-1 and TRBJ2-5, with TRBD2 identical over 9 bases. Germline lookup yields CDR1 SGHRS and CDR2 YFSETQ. V gave up 0 bases and J gave up 1 base; unmatched junction bases: 4. The CDR3 has 16 amino acids. The CDR3: CASSLGLAGIQETQYF. The CDR3 DNA follows: TGCGCCAGCAGCTTGGGGCTAGCGGGAATCCAAGAGACCCAGTACTTC.

This clonotype was recorded at least ten times. This chain joins TRBV10-3 and TRBJ1-6; D gene ambiguous. Trimming stripped 5 bases from V and 9 bases from J, with 17 bases between. The CDR3 loop spans 15 amino acids. Germline assignment: CDR1 ENHRY and CDR2 SYGVKD. The CDR3 spells CAISSGNPIGSPLHF. In DNA form, the CDR3 reads TGTGCCATCAGTTCCGGGAATCCGATCGGTTCACCCCTCCACTTT.

The V and J genes are TRBV2 and TRBJ2-2; tentatively, D is TRBD1 (5 bases). From germline, CDR1 is SNHLY and CDR2 FYNNEI. The CDR3 is made up of 17 amino acids. V lost 5 bases to trimming and J lost 0 bases, with 16 bases between them. The CDR3 reads CASSSRVVQSNTGELFF. The CDR3 DNA reads TGTGCCAGCAGTTCCAGGGTGGTCCAGTCGAACACCGGGGAGCTGTTTTTT.

This clonotype was counted between two and nine times. J is TRBJ2-7 and V is TRBV5-6, with D uncertain. This CDR3 is 14 amino acids long. CDR1 SGHDT and CDR2 YYEEEE come from the germline V gene. V lost 0 bases and J lost 3, with 10 bases in between. The CDR3 bases are TGTGCCAGCAGCTTGGGTCGGGCCATCTACGAGCAGTACTTC. This encodes CASSLGRAIYEQYF.

This CDR3 is CAWTGVYGYTF. Here the CDR3 DNA reads TGTGCCTGGACAGGGGTTTATGGCTACACCTTC. The chain employs TRBV30 and TRBJ1-2, with D maybe TRBD1 (6 bases). Trimming stripped 4 bases from V and 5 bases from J, with 8 bases between. From germline, CDR1 is GTSNPN and CDR2 SVGIG (reference sequence). The CDR3 length is 11 residues.

In its sample, this clonotype was seen a few times. This chain joins TRBV9 and TRBJ2-1; D ambiguous. Germline CDR1 SGDLS, CDR2 YYNGEE. Trimming took off 0 bases at V and 2 bases at J, with 9 bases between the two ends. The CDR3 consists of 15 residues. The CDR3 protein is CASSVERLTYNEQFF. The CDR3 DNA sequence: TGTGCCAGCAGCGTAGAGCGACTTACCTACAATGAGCAGTTCTTC.

This clonotype was observed a few times. The chain has TRBV19 and TRBJ2-3; TRBD2 is a possible D gene (5 bases). Germline V lookup: CDR1 LNHDA, CDR2 SQIVND (reference sequence). The CDR3 runs 16 residues. Between the trimmed V and J ends, which lost 7 bases and 7 bases, there was a span of 24 bases. CDR3 bases: TGTGCCAGTACCTCAGCTGGAGGACGGCGAACCTATACGCAGTATTTT. Translated: CASTSAGGRRTYTQYF.

The V and J genes are TRBV6-2 or TRBV6-3 and TRBJ1-5, with 9 positions matching TRBD1. There are 16 residues in the CDR3. Germline V lookup: CDR1 MNHEY, CDR2 SVGEGT. Trimming took 0 bases from V and 3 from J; bases not matched to a gene: 3. CDR3 amino acids: CASSYSRDRDNQPQHF. The CDR3 region has the DNA TGTGCCAGCAGTTACTCGAGGGACAGGGACAATCAGCCCCAGCATTTT.

V is TRBV29-1 and J is TRBJ2-5; D gene unclear. CDR1 SQVTM and CDR2 ANQGSEA come from the germline V gene. V lost 7 bases and J lost 0, with 15 bases in between. The CDR3 consists of 14 residues. The CDR3: CSAELLAYQETQYF. CDR3 DNA sequence: TGCAGCGCCGAGCTCTTGGCGTACCAAGAGACCCAGTACTTC. The complete variable domain, with remaining parts taken from reference TRBV29-1 and TRBJ2-5, reads SAVISQKPSRDICQRGTSLTIQCQVDSQVTMMFWYRQQPGQSLTLIATANQGSEATYESGFVIDKFPISRPNLTFSTLTVSNMSPEDSSIYLCSAELLAYQETQYFGPGTRLLVL.

Many counts were recorded for this clonotype. The V gene is TRBV27, the J gene TRBJ1-5; 8 bases align to TRBD1. The CDR3 totals 14 residues. CDR1 MNHEY and CDR2 SMNVEV come from the germline V gene (reference sequence). J lost 1 base, V lost 7 bases, and 3 bases had no gene match. The CDR3 DNA is TGTGCCAGCAAAAGGACAGGGAGCAATCAGCCCCAGCATTTT. This codes for CASKRTGSNQPQHF.

This clonotype was seen repeatedly, ten times or more. This sequence joins TRBV12-3 or TRBV12-4 and TRBJ1-2; D is perhaps TRBD1 (6 bases). The CDR3 spans 11 residues. Between the trimmed V and J ends, which lost 10 bases and 4 bases, there was a span of 10 bases. This chain's CDR3 is CATEGGYGYTF. As DNA, the CDR3 is TGTGCCACCGAGGGGGGCTATGGCTACACCTTC.

The table lists this clonotype with a few counts. This chain connects TRBV5-5 to TRBJ2-7; D perhaps matches TRBD1 (5 bases). The CDR3 length is 15 residues. The germline V gene encodes CDR1 SGHKS and CDR2 YYEKEE (reference sequence). Trimming cost V 5 bases and J 6 bases, with 21 bases left between them. CDR3 amino acids: CASRPYRPGISEQYF. Here the CDR3 DNA reads TGTGCCAGCAGACCCTACCGACCAGGGATAAGCGAGCAGTACTTC.

This clonotype appeared many times. The chain carries TRBV2 and TRBJ1-3; D is possibly TRBD1 (6 bases). The CDR3 loop spans 16 amino acids. Trimming removed 6 bases at V and 1 base at J, with 16 bases between. Germline V gives CDR1 SNHLY, CDR2 FYNNEI. For the CDR3, the DNA is TGTGCCAGCAGCGAGACAGGAGATGGGTCTGGAAACACCATATATTTT. Translating gives CASSETGDGSGNTIYF.